This T cell receptor (beta chain) was documented in a study of OX40 agonist ivuxolimab in advanced cancers. Study background: The study treated patients with ivuxolimab, an agonistic anti-OX40 (CD134) antibody.

Regarding the study as a whole: Among the lowest levels of clonal expansion were found in partial responders at 0.1-3.0 mg/kg. At 0.1 to 3.0 mg/kg and by week 6, CD4+ and CD8+ T cells in the blood had expanded clonally.

The timepoints at which blood was sampled were baseline, cycle 4 day 1, and cycle 7 day 1. This clone was recorded once. The antigen is not known. Germline CDR1 reads SGHNT; CDR2 reads YYREEE (reference sequence). V shed 2 bases, J shed 6 bases, and the junction held 1 base outside the gene matches. This CDR3 has 14 residues. Here immunoSEQ multiplex PCR was the method, and the copy in TCRdb shows in-frame clones only, minus some. The top ten hold 0.54% of the sample, which has some 100,000 clones, more than 85% seen once. This material consisted of CD4+ or CD8+ T cells sorted from blood, taken in a trial of the OX40 agonist ivuxolimab. This rearrangement joins TRBV5-4 to TRBJ2-2; TRBD2 matches at 10 bases. The receptor was derived from an adult with an advanced solid tumor such as melanoma, head and neck, liver or kidney cancer. The CDR3 DNA reads TGTGCCAGCAGCTTAGCGGGAGGGCCCGGGGAGCTGTTTTTT. It yields the protein CASSLAGGPGELFF.